These 7 T cell receptor beta chains were all obtained from the same sample, sequenced in a study of cytomegalovirus exposure and HLA in healthy donors. PCR amplification relied on 60 Vbeta primers (plus 13 Jbeta primers). Profiling relied on immunoSEQ multiplex PCR, and the TCRdb table lists in-frame clones only, not all of them. The table shows over 150,000 clones, with around 65% occurring only once. Sequenced input: PBMCs. The receptors were sampled from a woman aged 40 to 50 in good health and CMV-seropositive.

The rearrangement joins TRBV6-5 to TRBJ1-4; D call uncertain. The CDR3 totals 14 residues. Germline CDR1 MNHEY, CDR2 SVGAGI. Trimming left V 6 bases short and J 3 bases short, with 11 bases between. The CDR3 nucleotides are TGTGCCAGCAGCAAGAGACAATCTAATGAAAAACTGTTTTTT. It translates to CASSKRQSNEKLFF.

V and J are TRBV4-3 and TRBJ2-5, with TRBD1 matching over 8 bases. The DNA end is more similar to TRBJ2-7, so the J call may be wrong. The CDR3 is made up of 15 amino acids. Germline V gene sequence: CDR1 LGHNA, CDR2 YSLEER. DNA of the CDR3: TGCGCCAGCAGCCAGTGGACAGGGAGTTCCTACGAGCAGTACTTC. Residues: CASSQWTGSSYEQYF.

V usage is TRBV6-1 and J usage is TRBJ1-1; D is undetermined. CDR3 size: 16 residues. The ends were cut back, 0 bases at V and 7 bases at J, with 18 bases in the middle. The germline V gene encodes CDR1 MNHNS and CDR2 SASEGT. The CDR3 coding sequence is TGTGCCAGCAGTGAAGCTGTATATCGGCAGGCCCTTGAAGCTTTCTTT. It translates to CASSEAVYRQALEAFF.

This clone was picked up a small number of times. The chain couples TRBV4-2 to TRBJ2-6; D ambiguous. The V gene's germline CDR1 is LGHNA and CDR2 YNFKEQ. Between the trimmed V and J ends, which lost 1 base and 0 bases, there was a span of 7 bases. This CDR3 is 16 amino acids long. The CDR3, as DNA: TGTGCCAGCAGCCAAGCCCGGAGCTCTGGGGCCAACGTCCTGACTTTC. As protein: CASSQARSSGANVLTF.

The rearrangement links TRBV4-2 to TRBJ2-1; 9 bases agree with TRBD2. The CDR3 runs 18 residues. CDR1 is LGHNA and CDR2 is YNFKEQ in the germline V gene. V dropped 0 bases and J dropped 5; count of bases not matched to a gene: 11. The CDR3 DNA sequence: TGTGCCAGCAGCCAAGATTCCCCTCTAGCGGGAAAAAACAATGAGCAGTTCTTC. Translation: CASSQDSPLAGKNNEQFF.

Only a few counts were recorded for this clone. The chain is built from TRBV4-3 and TRBJ2-3; TRBD1 aligns across 10 bases. The CDR3 spans 17 residues. V shed 4 bases, J shed 0 bases, and the junction held 7 bases outside the gene matches. Per the germline V gene, CDR1 is LGHNA and CDR2 is YSLEER. The CDR3 DNA sequence: TGCGCCAGCAGCCTATACCGGACAGGGGGGAGCACAGATACGCAGTATTTT. Protein sequence: CASSLYRTGGSTDTQYF.

This clone has more than one count but fewer than ten. DNA of the CDR3: TGTGCCAGCAGCCCGCCACAGGGTCTGAACACTGAAGCTTTCTTT. It encodes CASSPPQGLNTEAFF. The chain joins TRBV7-2 to TRBJ1-1; weak D call: TRBD1 (6 bases). The CDR3 consists of 15 residues. The V gene's germline CDR1 is SGHTA and CDR2 FQGNSA. The ends were cut back, 5 bases at V and 0 bases at J, with 13 bases in the middle.